Presented here are 7 T cell receptor beta chains from one specimen sequenced in a study of shared clonotypes between healthy human individuals. Libraries were prepared by immunoSEQ multiplex PCR; TCRdb keeps only in-frame clonotypes and omits some of them. The table lists approximately 980,000 clones, approximately 76% of them singletons. Sequencing was performed on memory CD4+ T cells sorted from blood. Subset reported: CD45RA-negative fraction. Receptors originate from a man aged 18 to 30 in good health.

The CDR3 DNA follows: TGTGCCAGCAGCTTTGGGACAGAACGCAATCAGCCCCAGCATTTT. It yields the protein CASSFGTERNQPQHF. The V call is TRBV5-4, the J call TRBJ1-5; 7 bases map to TRBD1. CDR1 and CDR2 from the germline V gene are SGHNT and YYREEE (reference sequence). The CDR3 has 15 residues. With 2 bases clipped from V and 2 bases from J, the junction kept 4 bases outside the gene matches.

The rearrangement links TRBV10-2 to TRBJ1-2; D gene ambiguous. CDR1 and CDR2 (germline): WSHSY, SAAADI. Trimming pared 0 bases from V and 0 bases from J, leaving 5 bases between. The CDR3 extends over 14 amino acids. The CDR3 here is CASSESKANYGYTF. The CDR3 DNA reads as TGCGCCAGCAGTGAGTCGAAAGCTAACTATGGCTACACCTTC.

V is TRBV25-1 and J is TRBJ2-7, with D perhaps being TRBD1 or TRBD2 (5 bases each). This CDR3 has 14 amino acids. In germline, CDR1 is MGHDK, CDR2 SYGVNS. Trimming pared 4 bases from V and 6 bases from J, leaving 16 bases between. CDR3 sequence reads: CASSGPQGRTEQYF. CDR3 coding DNA: TGTGCCAGCAGTGGCCCCCAGGGACGGACCGAGCAGTACTTC.

Note on this clone: Other DNA sequences of this sample code for an identical CDR3. The chain has TRBV5-1 and TRBJ2-7; D is ambiguous. The V and J ends lost 0 bases and 3 bases respectively, with 4 bases between them. Germline values: CDR1 SGHRS, CDR2 YFSETQ. The CDR3 consists of 12 residues. CDR3 sequence: CASSLGIYEQYF. The CDR3 nucleotides are TGCGCCAGCAGCTTGGGGATCTACGAGCAGTACTTC.

The rearrangement links TRBV9 to TRBJ2-1, with D possibly being TRBD1 (5 bases). Trimming removed 4 bases at V and 2 bases at J, with 16 bases between. From germline, CDR1 is SGDLS and CDR2 YYNGEE. The length of the CDR3 is 16 residues. CDR3 coding DNA: TGTGCCAGCAGCCAAACGCCAGGGATACCCTACAATGAGCAGTTCTTC. As protein: CASSQTPGIPYNEQFF.

This clone was seen more than once but under ten times. V gene TRBV4-1 combines with J gene TRBJ1-1; D gene ambiguous. The CDR3 contains 14 residues. Per the germline V gene, CDR1 is MGHRA and CDR2 is YSYEKL. V was shortened by 2 bases and J by 0 bases, with 7 bases between the two germline ends. The CDR3 DNA is TGCGCCAGCAGCCAACAAACCATGAACACTGAAGCTTTCTTT. Amino acid sequence: CASSQQTMNTEAFF.

This chain connects TRBV30 to TRBJ1-1, with TRBD1 identical over 10 bases. CDR3 size: 14 residues. The junction had 8 bases not matched to a gene; V was cut back by 3 bases and J by 7 bases. Germline CDR1 reads GTSNPN; CDR2 reads SVGIG (reference sequence). The CDR3 DNA reads TGTGCCTGGAGCCGACAGGGGGCCGCCATTGAAGCTTTCTTT. Its protein product is CAWSRQGAAIEAFF.